This record concerns one T cell receptor (beta chain) sequence. Its antigen remains unidentified. The sample originates from a study of OX40 agonist ivuxolimab in advanced cancers. Assay: immunoSEQ multiplex PCR; the TCRdb copy retains only in-frame clones and omits some. The table lists some 60,000 clones, over 80% of them singletons. V shed 8 bases and J shed 2 bases, with 15 bases lying between them. The germline CDR1 and CDR2 sequences are MGHDK and SYGVNS. CDR3 length equals 14 residues. Whole-study findings and limits: Clonal expansion by week 6 occurred in CD4+ and CD8+ blood T cells (at 0.1 to 3.0 mg/kg). Averaged across samples, CD8+ T cells carried more expanded clones than CD4+ did. Partial responders treated at 0.1-3.0 mg/kg exhibited clonal expansion among the lowest measured. The expanded peripheral T cells' antigen specificity was not determined.

The sequence derives from an adult with an advanced solid tumor such as melanoma, head and neck, liver or kidney cancer. This specimen consisted of CD4+ or CD8+ T cells sorted from blood, obtained in a trial of the OX40 agonist ivuxolimab. This chain uses TRBV25-1 with TRBJ2-5; the D gene is possibly TRBD2 (5 bases). The DNA of the CDR3 is TGTGCCAGCTCCCGCGGGTCAGTTCAAGAGACCCAGTACTTC. Translation gives CASSRGSVQETQYF.